This TCR beta chain was found in a study of CD8 T cells in Susac syndrome. Study-level results: Total CD8+ repertoires held some 16 Susac-specific public clones, while CD8+ TEMRA repertoires held a few.

RNA totalling about 0.5 to 1 ug underwent reverse transcription with random hexamers. TCRdb redid the calling of the immunoSEQ multiplex PCR reads with MiXCR, one entry per CDR3 protein. The sample shows roughly 88,000 distinct CDR3 sequences, approximately 96% of them seen only once. V was clipped by 4 bases and J by 2 bases; unmatched bases: 1. Germline V gives CDR1 KGHDR, CDR2 SFDVKD. The CDR3 contains 14 residues. To note about this clonotype: What it binds is not known.

The chain uses TRBV24-1 and TRBJ2-1; 7 bases align to TRBD2. The source is a human donor with Susac syndrome. Sequenced sample: CD8+ T cells from PBMCs. In DNA form, the CDR3 reads TGTGCCACCAGTGAAGCGGGAACCTACAATGAGCAGTTCTTC. It codes for CATSEAGTYNEQFF.